These 27 T cell receptor beta chains originate from one sample sequenced in a study of T-cell reconstitution after alpha-beta-depleted transplantation in children. For TCRbeta, the library was prepared with unique molecular identifiers. TCRdb reprocessed the PCR reads via MiXCR and lists one record per CDR3 protein. Seen here are some 190,000 distinct CDR3 sequences, 11% observed once, and the top ten hold around 13%. The sample here was PBMCs, taken before TCRalphabeta/CD19-depleted stem cell transplant. These receptors were obtained from a boy between 2 and 15 years old with acute myeloid leukemia, due to receive a stem cell transplant.

Ten or more counts support this clonotype. The chain has TRBV2 and TRBJ2-3, with D perhaps TRBD2 (6 bases). With 6 bases removed from V and 6 bases from J, the gap between germline ends came to 13 bases. This CDR3 region has 13 residues. CDR1 is SNHLY and CDR2 is FYNNEI in the germline V gene. CDR3 amino acids: CASSGPAGDTQYF. CDR3 in DNA: TGTGCCAGCAGCGGGCCGGCGGGGGATACGCAGTATTTT.

The chain uses TRBV5-6 and TRBJ1-4, with 8 bases identical to TRBD1. The CDR3 runs 14 residues. After removal of 4 bases from V and 7 bases from J, the junction contained 6 bases not matched to a gene. Germline assignment: CDR1 SGHDT and CDR2 YYEEEE. The CDR3 region is CASSAGGAGEKLFF. In nucleotides, the CDR3 is TGTGCCAGCAGCGCAGGGGGCGCGGGTGAAAAACTGTTTTTT.

There are many counts of this clonotype. The chain combines TRBV20-1 with TRBJ2-3; a weak D match, TRBD2 (6 bases). Trimming removed 6 bases from V and 9 bases from J, with 22 bases in between. Germline V CDR1 and CDR2: DFQATT, SNEGSKA (reference sequence). CDR3 length: 14 residues. This CDR3 is CSAQTGTSRGTQYF. The CDR3 DNA sequence: TGCAGTGCCCAAACCGGGACTTCGAGGGGAACGCAGTATTTT.

This clonotype was observed at least ten times. The rearrangement joins TRBV10-2 to TRBJ2-7; TRBD2 aligns across 11 bases. Germline CDR1 reads WSHSY; CDR2 reads SAAADI. The CDR3 totals 14 residues. The V gene end was trimmed by 10 bases and the J gene end by 2 bases; junction bases not matched to a gene: 7. The CDR3 coding sequence is TGCGCCACTCTAGCGGGGGGCATCCCCTACGAGCAGTACGTC. It translates to CATLAGGIPYEQYV.

This clonotype was recorded many times. The CDR3 loop is CASSLLGAPLGGNATPAQYF. DNA for the CDR3: TGTGCCAGCAGTTTATTGGGGGCGCCGTTAGGCGGGAATGCAACCCCGGCCCAGTACTTC. The chain is built from TRBV28 and TRBJ2-5; D tentatively reads TRBD1 or TRBD2 (6 bases each). This CDR3 has 20 residues. V was pared by 1 base and J by 9 bases, with 33 bases between. The germline V gene has CDR1 MDHEN and CDR2 SYDVKM.

In this sample, this clonotype turned up many times. V and J are TRBV29-1 and TRBJ2-3; TRBD2 matches at 12 bases. Germline V gene data show CDR1 as SQVTM and CDR2 as ANQGSEA. J gave up 1 base and V 4 bases, and 9 bases lay outside the gene matches. The CDR3 runs 17 residues. The CDR3 reads CSVGLASGRERTDTQYF. In nucleotides, the CDR3 is TGCAGCGTTGGACTGGCTAGCGGGAGGGAACGCACAGATACGCAGTATTTT.

This clonotype was seen many times. This sequence joins TRBV7-2 and TRBJ2-3; D is unresolved. The germline V and J ends were trimmed by 6 bases and 1 base, with 8 bases remaining between them. There are 13 residues in the CDR3. Germline CDR1 and CDR2: SGHTA and FQGNSA. CDR3 nucleotides: TGTGCCAGCAGTAGGGTGGGCACAGATACGCAGTATTTT. It codes for CASSRVGTDTQYF.

This clonotype occurred many times. The chain recombines TRBV6-2 or TRBV6-3 with TRBJ1-5; 7 bases map to TRBD1. V lost 7 bases to trimming and J lost 5 bases; unmatched junction nucleotides: 5. The CDR3 sequence is 13 residues long. The germline V gene has CDR1 MNHEY and CDR2 SVGEGT. CDR3: CASTPQGHQPQHF. The CDR3 DNA follows: TGTGCCAGCACCCCACAGGGGCATCAGCCCCAGCATTTT.

This clonotype came up many times. The CDR3 loop is CASSSRNEQFF. CDR3 bases: TGTGCCAGCAGTAGCCGCAATGAGCAGTTCTTC. The chain combines TRBV2 with TRBJ2-1; no clear D. The germline V gene has CDR1 SNHLY and CDR2 FYNNEI. The CDR3 extends over 11 amino acids. V was cut by 5 bases and J by 6 bases, with 5 bases left in between.

This clonotype has a count of ten or more. The rearrangement links TRBV10-3 to TRBJ1-4; weak D call: TRBD1 (5 bases). The CDR3 sequence is 12 residues long. V was trimmed by 5 bases and J by 13 bases, leaving 14 bases between them. Germline V CDR1 and CDR2: ENHRY, SYGVKD. The CDR3 DNA reads as TGTGCCATCAGTACTCCCGGAGGGGCACTGTTTTTT. It is translated as CAISTPGGALFF.

This clonotype was counted ten times or more. This chain uses TRBV10-3 with TRBJ1-1; D may be TRBD1 (5 bases). CDR1 and CDR2 (germline): ENHRY, SYGVKD. The germline V and J ends were trimmed by 6 bases and 1 base, with 15 bases remaining between them. This CDR3 contains 15 residues. CDR3 nucleotides: TGTGCCATCAGCCTGCGGGGGGGACCGAACACTGAAGCTTTCTTT. Its protein product is CAISLRGGPNTEAFF.

This clonotype has ten or more counts. The CDR3 protein is CASSMAGTEGWHEQYF. The CDR3 DNA follows: TGTGCCAGCAGCATGGCAGGGACAGAGGGTTGGCACGAGCAGTACTTC. The chain links TRBV5-6 to TRBJ2-7; TRBD1 matches at 7 bases. From germline, CDR1 is SGHDT and CDR2 YYEEEE. This CDR3 comprises 16 residues. J lost 5 bases, V lost 4 bases, and 15 bases had no gene match.

This clonotype was seen repeatedly, ten times or more. The chain employs TRBV10-3 and TRBJ1-5; D gene uncertain. Germline V gene sequence: CDR1 ENHRY, CDR2 SYGVKD. CDR3 size: 13 residues. The V end lost 7 bases, the J end lost 0 bases, and 7 bases lay between the germline ends. The DNA for the CDR3 is TGTGCCATCAACTCTGCTAGCAATCAGCCCCAGCATTTT. As protein: CAINSASNQPQHF.

This clonotype was observed many times. The V and J genes are TRBV20-1 and TRBJ1-1; D is ambiguous. Trimming stripped 7 bases from V and 0 bases from J, with 6 bases between. CDR3 length: 11 amino acids. CDR1 is DFQATT, CDR2 SNEGSKA, per germline (reference sequence). The CDR3 sequence: CSGEVNTEAFF. The CDR3 DNA follows: TGCAGTGGGGAAGTGAACACTGAAGCTTTCTTT.

Worth noting for this clonotype: A much larger clone sits a single nucleotide away, making a read error possible. Here the CDR3 reads CASVSSAVSRELFF. CDR3 nucleotide sequence: TGTGCCAGCGTCTCTTCAGCGGTCTCCAGGGAGCTGTTTTTT. V is TRBV12-3 or TRBV12-4 and J is TRBJ2-2; D may be TRBD2 (5 bases). This CDR3 has 14 residues. V dropped 8 bases and J dropped 9 bases, with 19 bases sitting between them.

This clonotype was found many times. The rearrangement joins TRBV20-1 to TRBJ2-7; 13 nucleotides align to TRBD2. In germline, CDR1 is DFQATT, CDR2 SNEGSKA (reference sequence). CDR3 length equals 16 residues. V lost 0 bases, J lost 4 bases, and 6 bases stayed unmatched. The CDR3 nucleotides are TGCAGTGCTAGAGACCCACTAGCGGGAGGGCCATACGAGCAGTACTTC. Protein: CSARDPLAGGPYEQYF.

The gene calls are TRBV6-5 and TRBJ2-1; D unclear. CDR3 length: 15 residues. The germline V gene has CDR1 MNHEY and CDR2 SVGAGI. Trimming took off 0 bases at V and 10 bases at J, with 16 bases between the two ends. DNA for the CDR3: TGTGCCAGCAGTTACTCCACGACACAAGAATTAGAGCAGTTCTTC. Amino acids: CASSYSTTQELEQFF.

Ten or more counts support this clonotype. The rearrangement uses TRBV20-1 and TRBJ1-2; 7 nucleotides agree with TRBD1. The CDR3 extends over 14 amino acids. The V gene's germline CDR1 is DFQATT and CDR2 SNEGSKA (reference sequence). V dropped 0 bases and J dropped 5; count of bases not matched to a gene: 6. The CDR3 sequence: CSARDRDREYGYTF. In DNA form, the CDR3 reads TGCAGTGCTAGAGACCGGGACAGAGAGTATGGCTACACCTTC.

This clonotype came up many times. The chain has TRBV27 and TRBJ2-6, with D perhaps TRBD1 (5 bases). V dropped 7 bases and J dropped 0 bases, with 10 bases sitting between them. There are 15 residues in the CDR3. Germline CDR1 reads MNHEY; CDR2 reads SMNVEV (reference sequence). CDR3 sequence (DNA): TGTGCCAGCACCTTAGGGGTCTCTGGGGCCAACGTCCTGACTTTC. Residues: CASTLGVSGANVLTF.

On this clonotype: At one end the junction does not follow the germline gene, possibly because of a read error. The chain joins TRBV3-1 to TRBJ2-2; the D gene is possibly TRBD2 (5 bases). The germline V gene has CDR1 LGHDT and CDR2 YNNKEL (reference sequence). This CDR3 is built from 15 residues. Written as DNA, the CDR3 is TGTGCCAACAGCCCAGGACTTGCGAGTGGCGGCGAGCTGTTTTTC. This gives the protein CANSPGLASGGELFF. Based on the CDR3 plus reference TRBV3-1 and TRBJ2-2, the full variable domain is DTAVSQTPKYLVTQMGNDKSIKCEQNLGHDTMYWYKQDSKKFLKIMFSYNNKELIINETVPNRFSPKSPDKAHLNLHINSLELGDSAVYFCANSPGLASGGELFFGEGSRLTVL.

Comment on this clonotype: This sequence may be a read error, since a much larger clone differs from it by one base. The chain links TRBV20-1 to TRBJ1-2, with D perhaps matching TRBD1 (5 bases). This CDR3 spans 14 amino acids. The germline V gene encodes CDR1 DFQATT and CDR2 SNEGSKA (reference sequence). The CDR3 region is CSARGDHPYYGYPF. DNA for the CDR3: TGCAGTGCTAGAGGGGACCACCCTTACTATGGCTACCCCTTC.

This clonotype was seen repeatedly, ten times or more. This chain links TRBV12-3 or TRBV12-4 with TRBJ1-1, with a possible D match to TRBD1 (5 bases). Trimming stripped 5 bases from V and 2 bases from J, with 12 bases between. The CDR3 is 14 residues long. The CDR3 DNA is TGTGCCAGCAGTCCTTCAGGGCCCAACACTGAAGCTTTCTTT. Translating gives CASSPSGPNTEAFF.

This clonotype was counted many times. This chain links TRBV12-3 or TRBV12-4 with TRBJ2-7, with 9 bases identical to TRBD2. With V trimmed by 5 bases and J by 0 bases, 5 bases remained unmatched. The CDR3 totals 15 residues. CDR3: CASSLRAGGSYEQYF. The DNA of the CDR3 is TGTGCCAGCAGTCTCCGAGCGGGGGGCTCCTACGAGCAGTACTTC.

This clonotype was recorded at least ten times. V gene TRBV29-1 combines with J gene TRBJ1-2, with D uncertain. Trimming cost V 2 bases and J 6 bases, with 16 bases left between them. There are 14 residues in the CDR3. CDR1 SQVTM and CDR2 ANQGSEA come from the germline V gene. In DNA form, the CDR3 reads TGCAGCGTTGAAACACGGCAAGATGGACATGGCTACACCTTC. Its translation is CSVETRQDGHGYTF.

A word on this clonotype: Possible read error: a much larger clone is one base away. Because it lacks the conserved phenylalanine or tryptophan at the end, this CDR3 is likely a read error. This chain joins TRBV5-1 and TRBJ2-3; D unclear. The CDR3 loop spans 18 amino acids. V lost 0 bases and J lost 3, with 20 bases in between. Germline V lookup: CDR1 SGHRS, CDR2 YFSETQ. The CDR3 protein is CASSLGRWVSMETDTQYC. The CDR3 DNA reads as TGCGCCAGCAGCTTGGGGAGATGGGTCTCGATGGAGACAGATACGCAGTATTGT.

This clonotype has at least ten counts. This CDR3 is CASSIGGGPNEQFF. CDR3 DNA: TGTGCCAGCAGCATTGGGGGAGGGCCGAATGAGCAGTTCTTC. V and J are TRBV3-1 and TRBJ2-1; 7 positions match TRBD2. CDR3 size: 14 residues. J was trimmed by 7 bases and V by 5 bases; bases with no gene match: 8. Germline assignment: CDR1 LGHDT and CDR2 YNNKEL (reference sequence).

This clonotype was found many times. V gene TRBV3-1 combines with J gene TRBJ2-1; D not certain. The CDR3 has 17 amino acids. The germline V gene encodes CDR1 LGHDT and CDR2 YNNKEL (reference sequence). The ends were cut back, 1 base at V and 7 bases at J, with 20 bases in the middle. CDR3 nucleotides: TGTGCCAGCAGCCAAGGACCCCCGAAGCGTGATCGTAATGAGCAGTTCTTC. The encoded protein is CASSQGPPKRDRNEQFF.